Below, 3 T cell receptor beta chains from the same sample are listed, as sequenced in a study of beta chain features in type 1 diabetes. Since all of the isolated RNA was reverse transcribed, expressed TCRB transcripts were what got sequenced. TCRdb's table, derived via immunoSEQ multiplex PCR, lists solely in-frame clones and lacks some. The sample lists a few hundred thousand clones; 27% were seen once. Sequencing was carried out using central memory CD4+ T cells from blood. The receptors were sampled from a man aged 30 to 39 in good health.

The genes are TRBV6-6 and TRBJ2-7; 11 bases map to TRBD1. Germline CDR1 and CDR2: MNHNY and SVGAGI (reference sequence). V dropped 6 bases and J dropped 2; count of bases not matched to a gene: 9. CDR3 length: 16 amino acids. The CDR3 spells CASRSPGDRGTYEQYF. Written as DNA, the CDR3 is TGTGCCAGCAGGAGCCCTGGGGACAGGGGGACCTACGAGCAGTACTTC.

Only one count was recorded for this clone. The chain uses TRBV5-1 and TRBJ2-7; D remains ambiguous. From germline, CDR1 is SGHRS and CDR2 YFSETQ. This CDR3 has 13 residues. V was pared by 1 base and J by 3 bases, with 8 bases between. This CDR3 is CASSLSDGYEQYF. CDR3 bases: TGCGCCAGCAGCTTGTCCGACGGCTACGAGCAGTACTTC.

The V gene is TRBV15, the J gene TRBJ2-2, with D maybe TRBD2 (5 bases). Trimming took off 3 bases at V and 4 bases at J, with 9 bases between the two ends. The length of the CDR3 is 14 residues. Per the germline V gene, CDR1 is LNHNV and CDR2 is YYDKDF (reference sequence). This CDR3 is CATSSGLSTGELFF. The CDR3 DNA reads TGTGCCACCAGCAGTGGACTGAGCACCGGGGAGCTGTTTTTT. Full variable domain (rest looked up from reference TRBV15 and TRBJ2-2): DAMVIQNPRYQVTQFGKPVTLSCSQTLNHNVMYWYQQKSSQAPKLLFHYYDKDFNNEADTPDNFQSRRPNTSFCFLDIRSPGLGDTAMYLCATSSGLSTGELFFGEGSRLTVL.